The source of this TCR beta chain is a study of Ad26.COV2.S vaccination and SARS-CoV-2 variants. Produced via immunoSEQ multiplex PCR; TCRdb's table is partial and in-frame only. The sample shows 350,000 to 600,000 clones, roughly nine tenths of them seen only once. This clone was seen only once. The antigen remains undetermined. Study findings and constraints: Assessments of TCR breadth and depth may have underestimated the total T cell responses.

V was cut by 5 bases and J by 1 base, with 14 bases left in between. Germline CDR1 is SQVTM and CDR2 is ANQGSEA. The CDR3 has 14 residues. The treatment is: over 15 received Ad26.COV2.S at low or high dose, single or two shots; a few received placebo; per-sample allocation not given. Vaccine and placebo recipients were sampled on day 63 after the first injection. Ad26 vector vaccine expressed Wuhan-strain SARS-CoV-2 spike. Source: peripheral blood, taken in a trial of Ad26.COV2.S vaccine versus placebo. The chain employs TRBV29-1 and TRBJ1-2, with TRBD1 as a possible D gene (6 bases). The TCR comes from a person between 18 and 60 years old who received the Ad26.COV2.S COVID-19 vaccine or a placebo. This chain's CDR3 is CSVSSQGFNYGYTF. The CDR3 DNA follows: TGCAGCGTTTCCTCACAGGGATTTAACTATGGCTACACCTTC.